What follows is one T cell receptor beta chain and its context. This clone came up a few times. Its specific antigen is unknown. Base quality data are lacking; no much larger clone is found one base away. Taken from the germline V gene (reference sequence), the CDR1 and CDR2 loops are DFQATT and SNEGSKA. The CDR3 measures 10 amino acids from cysteine to phenylalanine. Solely the CDR3 DNA is kept, with 30 bases framed from the first base. This entry comes from a study of CD8+ T cells in alopecia areata (dated by TCRdb to 2017 to 2018). Describing the broader study: Treated patients were enrolled in an open-label pilot trial of oral tofacitinib, 5 to 10 mg twice daily, for moderate-to-severe alopecia areata. In humans, TCRbeta sequencing was performed on scalp tissue and on sorted CD4+ and CD8+ peripheral blood T cells from healthy controls and from patients with patchy or totalis/universalis alopecia areata. The SALT score, which quantifies the percentage of affected scalp surface area, was used to measure disease severity in treated patients. Scalp clonality was compared across normal scalp (n=4), patchy alopecia areata scalp (n=8), and alopecia totalis/universalis scalp (n=8). TCRbeta CDR3 regions were amplified by immunoSEQ multiplex PCR with 35 Vbeta forward and 13 Jbeta reverse primers. Tofacitinib-treated patients had biopsies at baseline and at 4 and 24 weeks of treatment, with a later scalp biopsy in several patients. The RNA source kit depended on sample type: the PAXgene miRNA kit for fixed scalp, the miRNeasy kit for PBMCs, and the RNeasy kit for mouse skin. Tofacitinib was given for 6 to 18 months, followed by 6 months of follow-up off drug to assess delayed response and recurrence. In both human patients and the C3H/HeJ mouse model, the study applied high-throughput TCRbeta sequencing to look at T cell clonal expansion in alopecia areata.

According to the study, the label for this sample's treatment or condition signals: oral pan-JAK inhibitor, 5-10 mg twice daily. From alopecia areata patients, peripheral blood was collected along with lesional scalp punch biopsies. PBMCs were isolated by density centrifugation and stained for CD3, CD4 and CD8, and CD4+ and CD8+ T cells were sorted on a FACSAria. Preparation of the library involved the immunoSEQ multiplex PCR assay. To provide template for TCR sequencing, every sample had RNA extracted and reverse transcribed into cDNA. SuperScript III was used to make first-strand cDNA, primed with a 2:1 mix of oligo-dT and random hexamers. A synthetic immune receptor repertoire was used to gauge amplification bias, and whatever bias remained was removed computationally. As for how the authors treated the data: Raw reads were preprocessed to remove errors, and CDR3 was defined by IMGT conventions from the conserved cysteine to phenylalanine. To get clonality, Shannon entropy was normalized by log2 of the number of productive unique TCRs and the result was subtracted from 1. CD4 or CD8 identity of scalp clones was inferred by cross-referencing scalp TCRbeta sequences with sorted blood CD4 and CD8 repertoires. Entries here come from immuneACCESS through TCRdb and include only in-frame sequences with V and J called. Some clones fail to appear in such tables; in the studies checked, an unresolved V gene covers under half of the shortfall, and the cause of the remainder is unknown. That table supplies the V and J calls and clone size; D and trimming were determined from the DNA. Counted in this sample were fewer than 250,000 clones; less than 45% of them appeared once. The ten top clones hold over 2.5% of the sample.

Beyond this particular receptor, the publication reports: During tofacitinib treatment, many expanded lesional clones remained in scalp and blood, and this persistence may partly explain relapse after treatment is stopped. Shared TCR sequences between patients were less evident than in mice, which may be partly attributable to HLA diversity in the patient population. With tofacitinib, both scalp clonality and the number of expanded CD8+ clones among the top 100 scalp clones went down significantly. The treated cohort was small, with a single nonresponder, so links between baseline CD8+ expansion and response need larger studies. Unlike mouse skin, where gammadelta T cells dominate, normal human skin contains resident alphabeta T cells that get sequenced too, which complicates analysis of the scalp TCR repertoire. Compared with normal scalp, lesional scalp, particularly in alopecia totalis/universalis, had higher clonality and more expanded CD8+ clones, which suggests antigenic drive.

This TCR derives from a human donor with alopecia areata. The material sequenced was CD4+ T cells sorted from blood, taken around week 37, from a patient treated with tofacitinib. This sequence uses TRBV20-1 and TRBJ2-3; there is no confident call for the D gene. The nucleotide sequence reads as follows: TGCAGCGCCTTCGGAGATACGCAGTATTTT. Protein translation: CSAFGDTQYF.